The 17 T cell receptor beta chains listed next were all sequenced from one sample in a study of human T cells and chemical hapten exposure. One entry per CDR3 protein, called by TCRdb with MiXCR from the RACE reads. There are around 100,000 distinct CDR3 sequences in the sample; approximately 11% occur only once, and around 3.4% lies in the top ten. Time point described: patch test 1, 2 weeks after DPC sensitization. Sample treatment: therapeutic diphenylcyclopropenone sensitization with weekly scalp DPC. The sample here was whole blood, taken in connection with sensitization to the hapten diphenylcyclopropenone (DPC). These receptors came from a woman between 35 and 50 years old with alopecia areata. Some clones in this sample may be carry-over from other donors' samples.

This clonotype was detected a few times. The CDR3 spells CASTNGDPSMDTQYF. DNA for the CDR3: TGCGCCAGCACAAACGGGGACCCGTCGATGGATACGCAGTATTTT. The chain recombines TRBV10-2 with TRBJ2-3; D tentatively fits TRBD1 or TRBD2 (5 bases each). The CDR3 is made up of 15 amino acids. The germline V gene has CDR1 WSHSY and CDR2 SAAADI. Trimming pared 7 bases from V and 6 bases from J, leaving 20 bases between.

This rearrangement joins TRBV30 to TRBJ1-2; 7 nucleotides align to TRBD1. CDR3 length: 13 amino acids. The V gene's germline CDR1 is GTSNPN and CDR2 SVGIG (reference sequence). With 6 bases clipped from V and 5 bases from J, the junction kept 9 bases outside the gene matches. The CDR3 DNA follows: TGTGCCTGCCTTCCCCAGGGGGGTTATGGCTACACCTTC. Its protein product is CACLPQGGYGYTF. Together with reference TRBV30 and TRBJ1-2, the CDR3 gives the full variable domain: SQTIHQWPATLVQPVGSPLSLECTVEGTSNPNLYWYRQAAGRGLQLLFYSVGIGQISSEVPQNLSASRPQDRQFILSSKKLLLSDSGFYLCACLPQGGYGYTFGSGTRLTVV.

The J gene is TRBJ2-5, the V gene TRBV7-9, with TRBD1 as a possible D gene (6 bases). The germline V gene has CDR1 SEHNR and CDR2 FQNEAQ (reference sequence). The CDR3 is made up of 12 amino acids. V was cut by 3 bases and J by 7 bases, with 9 bases left in between. CDR3 sequence (DNA): TGTGCCAGCAGCTTCACACAGGGGACCCAGTACTTC. This codes for CASSFTQGTQYF.

This clonotype was recorded many times. The chain carries TRBV2 and TRBJ1-1; D may be TRBD1 (6 bases). Trimming left V 6 bases short and J 4 bases short, with 15 bases between. From germline, CDR1 is SNHLY and CDR2 FYNNEI. The CDR3 runs to 14 residues. CDR3: CASSPQGPSTEAFF. The CDR3 region has the DNA TGTGCCAGCAGCCCACAGGGCCCCTCCACTGAAGCTTTCTTT. Drawing the rest from reference TRBV2 and TRBJ1-1, the complete variable domain is EPEVTQTPSHQVTQMGQEVILRCVPISNHLYFYWYRQILGQKVEFLVSFYNNEISEKSEIFDDQFSVERPDGSNFTLKIRSTKLEDSAMYFCASSPQGPSTEAFFGQGTRLTVV.

This clonotype showed up many times. This chain uses TRBV27 with TRBJ2-5, with 10 bases fitting TRBD2. J was trimmed by 4 bases and V by 5 bases; bases with no gene match: 22. The CDR3 spans 20 residues. CDR1 and CDR2 from the germline V gene are MNHEY and SMNVEV (reference sequence). Here the CDR3 DNA reads TGTGCCAGCAGTCCCGTCGGGGGGGCTAGCGGGAGAAGCAGGGGAGAGACCCAGTACTTC. Translating it yields CASSPVGGASGRSRGETQYF.

The chain recombines TRBV4-3 with TRBJ2-2, with D possibly matching TRBD2 (5 bases). Germline V lookup: CDR1 LGHNA, CDR2 YSLEER. The V gene lost 4 bases and the J gene lost 8 bases, with 17 bases spanning the gap. The CDR3 sequence is 15 residues long. Here the CDR3 DNA reads TGCGCCAGCAGCCCCACTGAGGCTAGAGGGGGGGAGCTGTTTTTT. Residues: CASSPTEARGGELFF.

This chain joins TRBV25-1 and TRBJ2-7; a weak D match, TRBD2 (6 bases). Germline-derived CDR1 and CDR2 are MGHDK and SYGVNS. V lost 10 bases and J lost 2, with 15 bases in between. The CDR3 is made up of 13 amino acids. The CDR3 protein is CATSGRLTYEQYF. The CDR3 nucleotides are TGTGCCACCAGCGGGCGACTCACCTACGAGCAGTACTTC.

The chain employs TRBV29-1 and TRBJ2-7; 7 nucleotides match TRBD1. The germline CDR1 and CDR2 sequences are SQVTM and ANQGSEA. J gave up 2 bases and V 6 bases, and 4 bases lay outside the gene matches. The CDR3 sequence is 12 residues long. CDR3: CSVSGTAYEQYF. CDR3 DNA sequence: TGCAGCGTATCCGGGACAGCCTACGAGCAGTACTTC.

This clonotype was counted many times. The rearrangement uses TRBV6-6 and TRBJ1-5; 8 bases align to TRBD1. Germline trimming cut 2 bases from V and 1 base from J; bases unmatched to any gene: 4. Germline V gives CDR1 MNHNY, CDR2 SVGAGI (reference sequence). The CDR3 is 16 residues long. The CDR3 here is CASSYPDRASNQPQHF. The DNA of the CDR3 is TGTGCCAGCAGTTACCCGGACAGGGCAAGCAATCAGCCCCAGCATTTT.

The table lists this clonotype with a few counts. This chain connects TRBV6-2 or TRBV6-3 to TRBJ2-1; unclear D gene. Trimming removed 8 bases at V and 6 bases at J, with 11 bases between. Germline CDR1 is MNHEY and CDR2 is SVGEGT. The CDR3 length is 12 residues. The DNA for the CDR3 is TGTGCCAGCGGTCGTCGAGGCAATGAGCAGTTCTTC. Translation: CASGRRGNEQFF.

The chain links TRBV6-2 or TRBV6-3 to TRBJ2-7; TRBD1 aligns across 8 bases. Germline CDR1 reads MNHEY; CDR2 reads SVGEGT. V lost 6 bases to trimming and J lost 2 bases; unmatched junction nucleotides: 6. CDR3 length equals 14 residues. The CDR3 DNA reads as TGTGCCAGCAGGGGCACAGGGGGACCCTACGAGCAGTACTTC. It is translated as CASRGTGGPYEQYF.

This clonotype has a count of ten or more. The chain is built from TRBV5-1 and TRBJ1-1; a possible D gene is TRBD1 (5 bases). The CDR3 has 14 amino acids. Trimming shortened V by 4 bases and J by 0 bases, and 10 bases separated the two germline ends. Germline V gives CDR1 SGHRS, CDR2 YFSETQ. CDR3 residues: CASSVDMMNTEAFF. CDR3 in DNA: TGCGCCAGCAGCGTGGACATGATGAACACTGAAGCTTTCTTT. The whole variable domain, filled in from reference TRBV5-1 and TRBJ1-1, reads KAGVTQTPRYLIKTRGQQVTLSCSPISGHRSVSWYQQTPGQGLQFLFEYFSETQRNKGNFPGRFSGRQFSNSRSEMNVSTLELGDSALYLCASSVDMMNTEAFFGQGTRLTVV.

This clonotype occurred a few times. This chain links TRBV3-1 with TRBJ2-3; D is unresolved. This CDR3 contains 13 residues. The V end lost 3 bases, the J end lost 6 bases, and 10 bases lay between the germline ends. From germline, CDR1 is LGHDT and CDR2 YNNKEL (reference sequence). In nucleotides, the CDR3 is TGTGCCAGCAGCCAGGACCACCCGGATACGCAGTATTTT. Translating it yields CASSQDHPDTQYF.

This clonotype came up a few times. The gene calls are TRBV5-1 and TRBJ2-7; 8 positions agree with TRBD1. The germline gives CDR1 SGHRS, CDR2 YFSETQ. V gave up 4 bases and J gave up 5 bases; unmatched junction bases: 11. This CDR3 is 15 amino acids long. The CDR3, as DNA: TGCGCCAGCAGCCCCGAGGGTCAGGGGGCGAACGAGCAGTACTTC. Amino acid sequence: CASSPEGQGANEQYF.

V usage is TRBV4-2 and J usage is TRBJ2-6; D gene uncertain. V shed 0 bases and J shed 4 bases, with 7 bases lying between them. Germline lookup yields CDR1 LGHNA and CDR2 YNFKEQ. The CDR3 is made up of 15 amino acids. The CDR3 here is CASSQDGSGANVLTF. The CDR3 region has the DNA TGTGCCAGCAGCCAAGATGGGTCGGGGGCCAACGTCCTGACTTTC.

Comment on this clonotype: A single base separates this from a much larger clone, so it may be a read error. The V call is TRBV7-9, the J call TRBJ1-1, with 7 bases that match TRBD1. The length of the CDR3 is 16 residues. CDR1 is SEHNR and CDR2 is FQNEAQ in the germline V gene (reference sequence). After removal of 4 bases from V and 1 base from J, the junction contained 9 bases not matched to a gene. This CDR3 reads CASSSRTGGANTEAFF. The CDR3 bases are TGTGCCAGCAGCTCTAGGACAGGTGGGGCGAACACTGAAGCTTTCTTT.

The rearrangement uses TRBV5-6 and TRBJ2-1; D might be TRBD1 or TRBD2, each matching 6 bases. Deletions cut 4 bases from V and 3 bases from J, with 20 bases between. The CDR3 has 17 residues. CDR1 and CDR2 (germline): SGHDT, YYEEEE. DNA for the CDR3: TGTGCCAGCAGCCTTGACCCGGGGGCGTCAATCTACAATGAGCAGTTCTTC. Protein: CASSLDPGASIYNEQFF.